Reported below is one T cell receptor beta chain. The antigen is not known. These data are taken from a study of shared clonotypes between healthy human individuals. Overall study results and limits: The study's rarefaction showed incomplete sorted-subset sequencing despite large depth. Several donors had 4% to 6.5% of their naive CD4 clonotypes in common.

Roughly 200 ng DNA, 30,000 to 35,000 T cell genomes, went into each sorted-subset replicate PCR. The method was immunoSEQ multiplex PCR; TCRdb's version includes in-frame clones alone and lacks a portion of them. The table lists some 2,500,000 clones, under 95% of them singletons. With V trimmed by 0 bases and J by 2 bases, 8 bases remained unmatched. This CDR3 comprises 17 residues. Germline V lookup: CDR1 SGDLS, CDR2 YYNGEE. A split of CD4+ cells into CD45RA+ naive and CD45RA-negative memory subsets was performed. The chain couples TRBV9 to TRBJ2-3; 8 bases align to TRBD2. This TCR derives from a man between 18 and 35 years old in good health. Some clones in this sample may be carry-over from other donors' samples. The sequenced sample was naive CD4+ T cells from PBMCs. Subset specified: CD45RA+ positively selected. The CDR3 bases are TGTGCCAGCAGCGTAGAAGGTAGCGGGACCTACACAGATACGCAGTATTTT. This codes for CASSVEGSGTYTDTQYF.